This entry features one T cell receptor (beta chain) sequence. What it binds is unknown. This sample stems from a study of CXCR3-negative and CXCR3-positive naive CD8 T cells. Among CD8+ T cells, naive ones were CD45RO-CCR7+CD27+CD95-. The authors made the TRB cDNA libraries by 5' RACE using UMI labels. TCRdb derives one entry per CDR3 protein from the 5' RACE reads, leaving out DNA. Seen in this sample are about 63,000 distinct CDR3 sequences; the ten most common clones hold 4% to 5.5%. Notes on the study in general: Compared with CXCR3-negative naive cells, CXCR3-positive naive cells showed more hydrophobic TRB CDR3s. Memory CD8+ cells showed much lower diversity, while both naive subsets were comparably high.

The germline gives CDR1 LNHDA, CDR2 SQIVND (reference sequence). The CDR3 covers 15 residues. Specimen: naive CXCR3+ CD8+ T cells from blood. Subset given: CD45RO-CCR7+CD27+CD95- naive CD8+ T cells expressing CXCR3 (TNR3+). V is TRBV19 and J is TRBJ2-6. The source is a human donor in good health. Some clones in this sample may be carry-over from other donors' samples. This chain's CDR3 is CASSMDFSGANVLTF. The variable domain in full, with the rest retrieved from reference TRBV19 and TRBJ2-6, is DGGITQSPKYLFRKEGQNVTLSCEQNLNHDAMYWYRQDPGQGLRLIYYSQIVNDFQKGDIAEGYSVSREKKESFPLTVTSAQKNPTAFYLCASSMDFSGANVLTFGAGSRLTVL.